This T cell receptor (beta chain) was obtained from a study of blood T cell repertoires in COVID-19. On the study more broadly: Some COVID-19 samples were acute and others convalescent; all came from the United States, Italy and Spain. In each case, the material was cDNA or gDNA derived from T cells, B-cell-depleted T cells, or PBMCs.

Germline CDR1 reads SQVTM; CDR2 reads ANQGSEA. V was shortened by 7 bases and J by 4 bases, with 20 bases between the two germline ends. The CDR3 spans 15 residues. TCRdb's table, derived via immunoSEQ multiplex PCR, lists solely in-frame clones and lacks some. The top ten clones hold roughly 4.8% of a sample with 100,000 to 150,000 clones, roughly nine tenths of them seen once. While infection was still active, Seattle patients were enrolled and then followed longitudinally. Specimen: peripheral blood. This TCR derives from a man aged 60-69 years with COVID-19, enrolled during active disease. This chain uses TRBV29-1 with TRBJ2-1, with D possibly being TRBD2 (6 bases). The CDR3 here is CSAGVGSYWYNEQFF. As DNA, the CDR3 is TGCAGCGCTGGGGTCGGGAGTTATTGGTACAATGAGCAGTTCTTC.